This paragraph covers one TCR beta chain sequence. The protocol was immunoSEQ multiplex PCR, while the TCRdb copy is restricted to in-frame clones and leaves out a portion. The top ten hold 10% to 15% of the sample, which has 150,000 to 200,000 clones, over 70% seen once. Cohorts were based on clinical histories the participants reported. The recovered donors of Cohort 3 showed two negative PCRs, clearance, or symptom resolution. The data were taken from a study of blood T cell repertoires in COVID-19. Germline-derived CDR1 and CDR2 are PRHDT and FYEKMQ (reference sequence). The length of the CDR3 is 13 residues. Trimming removed 5 bases at V and 8 bases at J, with 12 bases between.

The sequencing input was PBMCs or T cells enriched from blood (not recorded which). The chain combines TRBV13 with TRBJ2-2; D perhaps matches TRBD1 (6 bases). This clonotype was obtained from an older woman who had recovered from COVID-19. CDR3 in amino acids: CASSPYRDGELFF. Written as DNA, the CDR3 is TGTGCCAGCAGCCCATACAGGGATGGGGAGCTGTTTTTT.